Below, one T cell receptor (beta chain) is given with its context. These data come from a study of shared clonotypes between healthy human individuals. Looked up from germline, CDR1 is SNHLY and CDR2 is FYNNEI. Germline trimming cut 6 bases from V and 4 bases from J; bases unmatched to any gene: 5. The CDR3 totals 15 residues. This table comes from immunoSEQ multiplex PCR, and its TCRdb copy is limited to in-frame clones, with some not included. The sample has 300,000 or so clones; around 72% are singletons. The chain is built from TRBV2 and TRBJ2-1; 11 bases align to TRBD2. The specimen sequenced was memory CD4+ T cells sorted from blood. Stated subset: CD45RA-negative fraction. The sequence was collected from a man younger than 40 in good health. The CDR3 DNA reads TGTGCCAGCAGGGAACTAGCGGGAGATTACAATGAGCAGTTCTTC. Translation gives CASRELAGDYNEQFF.